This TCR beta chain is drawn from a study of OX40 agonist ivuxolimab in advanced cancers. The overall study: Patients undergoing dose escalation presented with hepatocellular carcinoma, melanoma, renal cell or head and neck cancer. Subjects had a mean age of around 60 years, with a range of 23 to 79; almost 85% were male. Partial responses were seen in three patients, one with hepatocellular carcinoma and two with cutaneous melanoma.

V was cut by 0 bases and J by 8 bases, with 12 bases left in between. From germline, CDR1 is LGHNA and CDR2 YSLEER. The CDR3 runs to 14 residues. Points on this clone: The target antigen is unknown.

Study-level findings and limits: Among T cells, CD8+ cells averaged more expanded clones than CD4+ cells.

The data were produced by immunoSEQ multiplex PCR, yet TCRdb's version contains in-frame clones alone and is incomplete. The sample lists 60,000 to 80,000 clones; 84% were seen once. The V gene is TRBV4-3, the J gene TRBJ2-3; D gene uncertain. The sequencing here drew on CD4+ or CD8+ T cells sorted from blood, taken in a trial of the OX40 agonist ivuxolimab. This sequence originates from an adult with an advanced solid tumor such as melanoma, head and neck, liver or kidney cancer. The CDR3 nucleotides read TGCGCCAGCAGCCAAGAGAGGCAGTCGAGTACGCAGTATTTT. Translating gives CASSQERQSSTQYF.